The clone carrying this T cell receptor (beta chain) was observed once. Its antigen is undetermined. PCR was performed using 60 Vbeta and 13 Jbeta primers. Sequencing was performed with immunoSEQ multiplex PCR; in TCRdb, only in-frame clones are kept and a portion is missing. The profile shows 150,000 or so clones, 73% of them singletons. This entry belongs to a study of cytomegalovirus exposure and HLA in healthy donors. Whole-study results and caveats: In a later analysis, across HLA loci, associated TCR counts were highest for DRB1, lowest for HLA-C. Listed as cytomegalovirus-associated were roughly 180 TCR beta chains.

The CDR3 runs 10 residues. The V end was cut by 8 bases, the J end by 8 bases, with 9 bases between. CDR1 and CDR2 (germline): SEHNR, FQNEAQ (reference sequence). This receptor was identified in a young woman in good health and CMV-seronegative. The specimen was PBMCs. The chain recombines TRBV7-9 with TRBJ1-2; no reliable D call. The CDR3 spells CASSGAGYTF. As DNA, the CDR3 is TGTGCCAGCTCCGGAGCCGGCTACACCTTC.